This entry lists 7 T cell receptor beta chains sequenced from one sample in a study of blood T cell repertoires in COVID-19. Assay used: immunoSEQ multiplex PCR; TCRdb lists only in-frame clones, some missing. The top ten hold under 25% of the sample, which has about 9,900 clones, roughly 77% seen once. The sequenced sample was peripheral blood. The receptors come from a man aged 60 to 75 with active COVID-19.

The CDR3 spells CASSLRDRGVNEQFF. CDR3 bases: TGTGCCAGCAGCCTCCGGGACAGGGGGGTCAACGAGCAGTTCTTC. The chain combines TRBV9 with TRBJ2-1; 11 bases are shared with TRBD1. V trimming: 4 bases; J trimming: 10 bases; junction bases outside the gene matches: 10. The germline CDR1 and CDR2 sequences are SGDLS and YYNGEE. The length of the CDR3 is 15 residues.

The chain has TRBV28 and TRBJ1-6; 7 positions agree with TRBD1. This CDR3 is 19 amino acids long. From germline, CDR1 is MDHEN and CDR2 SYDVKM. Trimming cost V 2 bases and J 4 bases; bases outside gene matches: 14. The CDR3 reads CASSLNRRGGQVYNSPLHF. Here the CDR3 DNA reads TGTGCCAGCAGTTTAAATCGGCGTGGAGGACAGGTATATAATTCACCCCTCCACTTT. The full variable domain, completed using reference TRBV28 and TRBJ1-6, is DVKVTQSSRYLVKRTGEKVFLECVQDMDHENMFWYRQDPGLGLRLIYFSYDVKMKEKGDIPEGYSVSREKKERFSLILESASTNQTSMYLCASSLNRRGGQVYNSPLHFGNGTRLTVT.

This chain connects TRBV4-3 to TRBJ2-1; D is possibly TRBD2 (7 bases). The CDR3 covers 19 residues. Germline V gives CDR1 LGHNA, CDR2 YSLEER. V dropped 1 base and J dropped 5 bases, with 24 bases sitting between them. DNA of the CDR3: TGCGCCAGCAGCCAAGTAACCCCAAGGGGGGGAAGGGCTGACAATGAGCAGTTCTTC. Protein sequence: CASSQVTPRGGRADNEQFF.

The V gene is TRBV28, the J gene TRBJ2-1; D is unresolved. Germline values: CDR1 MDHEN, CDR2 SYDVKM. The V end lost 3 bases, the J end lost 6 bases, and 12 bases lay between the germline ends. CDR3 length: 14 residues. The CDR3: CASSFLILGNEQFF. The CDR3 coding sequence is TGTGCCAGCAGTTTCTTAATTCTCGGCAATGAGCAGTTCTTC.

The chain recombines TRBV2 with TRBJ2-5; 9 positions agree with TRBD2. J was trimmed by 5 bases and V by 5 bases; bases with no gene match: 9. CDR3 size: 15 residues. Looked up from germline, CDR1 is SNHLY and CDR2 is FYNNEI. The DNA for the CDR3 is TGTGCCAGCAGTCCCCTCGCGGGGGGGCGGGAGACCCAGTACTTC. This translates into CASSPLAGGRETQYF.

V and J are TRBV5-1 and TRBJ1-3; D perhaps matches TRBD1 (5 bases). CDR1 and CDR2 (germline): SGHRS, YFSETQ. The ends were cut back, 4 bases at V and 4 bases at J, with 18 bases in the middle. The CDR3 sequence is 16 residues long. The CDR3 loop reads CASSPLPGRFGNTIYF. The CDR3 DNA reads TGCGCCAGCAGCCCCCTGCCAGGGAGGTTCGGAAACACCATATATTTT.

The DNA of the CDR3 is TGTGCCAGCAGTTACTCGGCACTGAACACTGAAGCTTTCTTT. Translating gives CASSYSALNTEAFF. The chain is built from TRBV6-2 or TRBV6-3 and TRBJ1-1; the D is unclear. V shed 0 bases and J shed 0 bases, with 5 bases lying between them. Germline V gives CDR1 MNHEY, CDR2 SVGEGT. This CDR3 region has 14 residues.